The 26 T cell receptor beta chains given below trace back to one sample, sequenced in a study of T cell responses to AZD1222 COVID-19 vaccine. Produced via immunoSEQ multiplex PCR; TCRdb's table is partial and in-frame only. This sample carries about 140,000 clones, 70% to 90% of them seen once, and the ten largest clones take approximately 6%. The sequences come from peripheral blood, collected on day 0 of AZD1222 vaccination. The receptors originated from an adult in good health.

The V call is TRBV2, the J call TRBJ2-2; 11 bases align to TRBD2. This CDR3 has 14 residues. J lost 4 bases, V lost 8 bases, and 3 bases had no gene match. CDR1 and CDR2 (germline): SNHLY, FYNNEI. CDR3 in amino acids: CASAGLAGTGELFF. The CDR3, as DNA: TGTGCCAGCGCTGGACTAGCGGGCACCGGGGAGCTGTTTTTT. The full variable domain, rest sourced from reference TRBV2 and TRBJ2-2, is EPEVTQTPSHQVTQMGQEVILRCVPISNHLYFYWYRQILGQKVEFLVSFYNNEISEKSEIFDDQFSVERPDGSNFTLKIRSTKLEDSAMYFCASAGLAGTGELFFGEGSRLTVL.

In DNA form, the CDR3 reads TGTGCCAGCAGCTTCCCAGGGGGGAGAAGGGACTATGGCTACACCTTC. Translating it yields CASSFPGGRRDYGYTF. The chain couples TRBV7-9 to TRBJ1-2, with 7 bases that match TRBD1. The length of the CDR3 is 16 residues. Germline CDR1 and CDR2: SEHNR and FQNEAQ (reference sequence). V lost 3 bases, J lost 3 bases, and 10 bases stayed unmatched.

The chain employs TRBV10-2 and TRBJ2-4; D gene unclear. Looked up from germline, CDR1 is WSHSY and CDR2 is SAAADI. The CDR3 loop spans 17 amino acids. V lost 2 bases, J lost 0 bases, and 14 bases lay in between. CDR3 sequence (DNA): TGCGCCAGCAGTGAGAGTAGTGGCGGTCTAGCCAAAAACATTCAGTACTTC. Translated: CASSESSGGLAKNIQYF.

This chain links TRBV9 with TRBJ1-1; the D gene is possibly TRBD1 (6 bases). CDR1 is SGDLS and CDR2 is YYNGEE in the germline V gene. This CDR3 is 14 amino acids long. V was pared by 4 bases and J by 0 bases, with 10 bases between. DNA for the CDR3: TGTGCCAGCAGCCACCAGGGGATGAACACTGAAGCTTTCTTT. Protein: CASSHQGMNTEAFF.

The CDR3 DNA reads as TGTGCCAGCAGCAGTCTAGCGGGGCTCTACAATGAGCAGTTCTTC. The encoded protein is CASSSLAGLYNEQFF. The V gene is TRBV7-2, the J gene TRBJ2-1; 9 bases align to TRBD2. The germline CDR1 and CDR2 sequences are SGHTA and FQGNSA. This CDR3 is built from 15 residues. V lost 5 bases and J lost 3; bases outside the gene matches: 5.

This chain uses TRBV4-2 with TRBJ2-7; D not certain. Germline V gene sequence: CDR1 LGHNA, CDR2 YNFKEQ. Trimming cost V 2 bases and J 0 bases, with 5 bases left between them. CDR3 length: 13 residues. CDR3 amino acids: CASSQRSSYEQYF. The CDR3 bases are TGTGCCAGCAGCCAACGGAGCTCCTACGAGCAGTACTTC.

This chain uses TRBV11-3 with TRBJ2-3, with D possibly matching TRBD1 (7 bases). Trimming shortened V by 5 bases and J by 2 bases, and 11 bases separated the two germline ends. Germline CDR1 reads SGHNT; CDR2 reads YENEEA. The CDR3 sequence is 14 residues long. This CDR3 is CASSQGGLTDTQYF. As DNA, the CDR3 is TGTGCCAGCAGCCAGGGGGGTCTCACAGATACGCAGTATTTT.

This clone was found a few times. The genes are TRBV19 and TRBJ1-5; perhaps TRBD1 as D (5 bases). CDR3 size: 14 residues. Trimming stripped 3 bases from V and 4 bases from J, with 10 bases between. Germline values: CDR1 LNHDA, CDR2 SQIVND (reference sequence). The CDR3 is CASSISRANQPQHF. CDR3 sequence (DNA): TGTGCCAGTAGTATTAGCAGGGCGAATCAGCCCCAGCATTTT.

The J gene is TRBJ1-3, the V gene TRBV10-3; D uncertain. Germline CDR1 and CDR2: ENHRY and SYGVKD. The ends were cut back, 6 bases at V and 0 bases at J, with 12 bases in the middle. The CDR3 is 15 amino acids. Here the CDR3 reads CAIRTPGPSGNTIYF. As DNA, the CDR3 is TGTGCCATCAGGACACCCGGACCCTCTGGAAACACCATATATTTT.

The J gene is TRBJ1-1, the V gene TRBV28; no reliable D call. The CDR3 length is 13 residues. Trimming stripped 3 bases from V and 0 bases from J, with 5 bases between. Germline V gives CDR1 MDHEN, CDR2 SYDVKM. The CDR3 loop reads CASSFPVNTEAFF. CDR3 nucleotides: TGTGCCAGCAGTTTCCCCGTGAACACTGAAGCTTTCTTT.

This chain links TRBV5-5 with TRBJ1-4; D remains ambiguous. This CDR3 is built from 16 residues. V was shortened by 0 bases and J by 6 bases, with 15 bases between the two germline ends. Germline assignment: CDR1 SGHKS and CDR2 YYEKEE (reference sequence). CDR3: CASSLGQATRYEKLFF. CDR3 bases: TGTGCCAGCAGCTTGGGGCAGGCCACCCGCTATGAAAAACTGTTTTTT.

The rearrangement uses TRBV14 and TRBJ2-7; TRBD1 is a possible D gene (5 bases). The V gene's germline CDR1 is SGHDN and CDR2 FVKESK. The V end was cut by 6 bases, the J end by 4 bases, with 10 bases between. The CDR3 loop spans 12 amino acids. The CDR3 is CASSHRIYEQYF. The CDR3 DNA follows: TGTGCCAGCAGTCACAGGATTTACGAGCAGTACTTC. Variable domain in full (rest from reference TRBV14 and TRBJ2-7): EAGVTQFPSHSVIEKGQTVTLRCDPISGHDNLYWYRRVMGKEIKFLLHFVKESKQDESGMPNNRFLAERTGGTYSTLKVQPAELEDSGVYFCASSHRIYEQYFGPGTRLTVT.

The V call is TRBV7-2, the J call TRBJ1-5; 7 bases agree with TRBD1. V lost 5 bases, J lost 3 bases, and 4 bases stayed unmatched. The CDR3 consists of 14 residues. Germline assignment: CDR1 SGHTA and CDR2 FQGNSA. For the CDR3, the DNA is TGTGCCAGCAGCAGAGACAGGGTCAATCAGCCCCAGCATTTT. Protein: CASSRDRVNQPQHF.

The chain joins TRBV29-1 to TRBJ1-1, with unresolved D. V was pared by 3 bases and J by 6 bases, with 11 bases between. The V gene's germline CDR1 is SQVTM and CDR2 ANQGSEA. The CDR3 is 12 amino acids. DNA of the CDR3: TGCAGCGTTGACCTAGGGTACGCTGAAGCTTTCTTT. It encodes CSVDLGYAEAFF.

This clone was recorded a few times. The J gene is TRBJ2-2, the V gene TRBV6-2 or TRBV6-3; TRBD2 agrees at 10 bases. The CDR3 is 18 amino acids. Per the germline V gene, CDR1 is MNHEY and CDR2 is SVGEGT. The V segment lost 4 bases and the J segment 2 bases; nucleotides outside the gene matches: 10. CDR3 region: CASSFLAGAGGNTGELFF. DNA for the CDR3: TGTGCCAGCAGTTTTCTAGCGGGAGCCGGGGGAAACACCGGGGAGCTGTTTTTT.

The DNA for the CDR3 is TGTGCCAGCAGCTTTGGACGCAATCCCTACGAGCAGTACTTC. Translated: CASSFGRNPYEQYF. V usage is TRBV5-6 and J usage is TRBJ2-7; D not certain. Trimming pared 2 bases from V and 2 bases from J, leaving 11 bases between. Germline-derived CDR1 and CDR2 are SGHDT and YYEEEE. CDR3 length equals 14 residues.

This clone was observed once. The CDR3 loop reads CASSLEYGGQPREAFF. CDR3 DNA: TGCGCCAGCAGCTTGGAGTATGGCGGGCAGCCCCGTGAAGCTTTCTTT. This chain links TRBV5-1 with TRBJ1-1; the D is unclear. Germline V gene lookup returns CDR1 SGHRS and CDR2 YFSETQ. The CDR3 spans 16 residues. Trimming took 0 bases from V and 7 from J, leaving 19 bases between them.

V and J are TRBV10-2 and TRBJ2-7; a possible D gene is TRBD2 (5 bases). CDR3 length equals 15 residues. The V end lost 5 bases, the J end lost 10 bases, and 24 bases lay between the germline ends. Germline assignment: CDR1 WSHSY and CDR2 SAAADI. CDR3 DNA sequence: TGCGCCAGCAGTCCCTCTCCGGATGGCGGGTCAAATCAGTACTTC. It specifies CASSPSPDGGSNQYF.

The V gene is TRBV5-6, the J gene TRBJ2-7; tentatively, D is TRBD1 (5 bases). The germline V gene has CDR1 SGHDT and CDR2 YYEEEE. This CDR3 has 14 amino acids. V gave up 4 bases and J gave up 2 bases, with 13 bases separating them. In DNA, the CDR3 is TGTGCCAGCAGCCCCGGACACCTAACCTACGAGCAGTACTTC. It codes for CASSPGHLTYEQYF.

The chain links TRBV28 to TRBJ2-7; either TRBD1 or TRBD2 may fit D (5 bases each). V dropped 5 bases and J dropped 4 bases, with 12 bases sitting between them. Germline loops: CDR1 MDHEN, CDR2 SYDVKM. The CDR3 extends over 13 amino acids. The CDR3 nucleotides read TGTGCCAGCAGTACGAGGGGTCCTTACGAGCAGTACTTC. Residues: CASSTRGPYEQYF.

The chain carries TRBV5-1 and TRBJ1-4, with D perhaps matching TRBD1 (6 bases). V was cut by 0 bases and J by 7 bases, with 13 bases left in between. Looked up from germline, CDR1 is SGHRS and CDR2 is YFSETQ. The CDR3 sequence is 15 residues long. The CDR3 reads CASSLAPGGGEKLFF. The CDR3 DNA follows: TGCGCCAGCAGCTTGGCCCCCGGGGGCGGTGAAAAACTGTTTTTT. The full variable domain, its missing parts supplied by reference TRBV5-1 and TRBJ1-4, is KAGVTQTPRYLIKTRGQQVTLSCSPISGHRSVSWYQQTPGQGLQFLFEYFSETQRNKGNFPGRFSGRQFSNSRSEMNVSTLELGDSALYLCASSLAPGGGEKLFFGSGTQLSVL.

A single count supports this clone. This rearrangement joins TRBV5-4 to TRBJ1-2; TRBD1 matches 10 bases. Trimming took 5 bases from V and 8 from J; bases not matched to a gene: 9. The CDR3 is 14 residues long. Germline assignment: CDR1 SGHNT and CDR2 YYREEE (reference sequence). Here the CDR3 DNA reads TGTGCCAGCAGGACCGCCGGGACAGGGGTGGGCTACACCTTC. It is translated as CASRTAGTGVGYTF. The full variable domain, its missing parts supplied by reference TRBV5-4 and TRBJ1-2, is ETGVTQSPTHLIKTRGQQVTLRCSSQSGHNTVSWYQQALGQGPQFIFQYYREEENGRGNFPPRFSGLQFPNYSSELNVNALELDDSALYLCASRTAGTGVGYTFGSGTRLTVV.

The chain couples TRBV2 to TRBJ2-3; TRBD2 matches at 11 bases. V was clipped by 4 bases and J by 0 bases; unmatched bases: 9. This CDR3 contains 18 residues. Germline CDR1 and CDR2: SNHLY and FYNNEI. CDR3: CASSARTSGSKSTDTQYF. As DNA, the CDR3 is TGTGCCAGCAGTGCCCGGACTAGCGGGTCGAAAAGCACAGATACGCAGTATTTT. The full variable domain, completed using reference TRBV2 and TRBJ2-3, is EPEVTQTPSHQVTQMGQEVILRCVPISNHLYFYWYRQILGQKVEFLVSFYNNEISEKSEIFDDQFSVERPDGSNFTLKIRSTKLEDSAMYFCASSARTSGSKSTDTQYFGPGTRLTVL.

The gene calls are TRBV19 and TRBJ2-7; no clear D gene. The V gene's germline CDR1 is LNHDA and CDR2 SQIVND (reference sequence). The CDR3 is 14 residues long. Trimming took off 5 bases at V and 3 bases at J, with 14 bases between the two ends. The CDR3 loop reads CASSANLGYYEQYF. CDR3 nucleotides: TGTGCCAGTAGTGCTAACCTAGGGTACTACGAGCAGTACTTC.

This sequence joins TRBV24-1 and TRBJ2-1; 7 nucleotides line up with TRBD2. The CDR3 contains 13 residues. J gave up 7 bases and V 6 bases, and 5 bases lay outside the gene matches. Germline V gene sequence: CDR1 KGHDR, CDR2 SFDVKD. The CDR3 nucleotides are TGTGCCACCAGTCGTGGGGGAGGGAATGAGCAGTTCTTC. Protein product: CATSRGGGNEQFF.

The chain employs TRBV11-2 and TRBJ1-3; no firm D call. The CDR3 consists of 13 residues. Germline lookup yields CDR1 SGHAT and CDR2 FQNNGV. Trimming took 4 bases from V and 0 from J, leaving 4 bases between them. The CDR3 protein is CASSYFSGNTIYF. The CDR3 DNA reads as TGTGCCAGCAGCTACTTCTCTGGAAACACCATATATTTT. The variable domain in full, completed from reference TRBV11-2 and TRBJ1-3, reads EAGVAQSPRYKIIEKRQSVAFWCNPISGHATLYWYQQILGQGPKLLIQFQNNGVVDDSQLPKDRFSAERLKGVDSTLKIQPAKLEDSAVYLCASSYFSGNTIYFGEGSWLTVV.